This T cell receptor (beta chain) was sequenced for a study of human thymus T cells. During corrective heart surgery, resections were taken, and the thymus tissue came from them. Profiled with immunoSEQ multiplex PCR; TCRdb holds only in-frame clones, not every one. The sample holds fewer than 90,000 clones; roughly 96% are singletons and the top ten take 0.025% to 0.04%. Turning to this clone: Its antigen is unidentified.

General study findings and limits: Related research found strongly overlapping thymic repertoires in unrelated individuals. In thymic and blood repertoires alike, V and J usage looked biased.

Between the trimmed V and J ends, which lost 4 bases and 0 bases, there was a span of 9 bases. CDR3 length: 14 amino acids. Germline V gene lookup returns CDR1 MRHNA and CDR2 SNTAGT. Sequencing input: thymus tissue. The source is a boy less than two years old with a congenital heart defect but otherwise immunologically healthy. V and J are TRBV6-4 and TRBJ1-2; no reliable D call. Here the CDR3 reads CASSVVRSNYGYTF. CDR3 bases: TGTGCCAGCAGTGTAGTCAGGTCTAACTATGGCTACACCTTC.